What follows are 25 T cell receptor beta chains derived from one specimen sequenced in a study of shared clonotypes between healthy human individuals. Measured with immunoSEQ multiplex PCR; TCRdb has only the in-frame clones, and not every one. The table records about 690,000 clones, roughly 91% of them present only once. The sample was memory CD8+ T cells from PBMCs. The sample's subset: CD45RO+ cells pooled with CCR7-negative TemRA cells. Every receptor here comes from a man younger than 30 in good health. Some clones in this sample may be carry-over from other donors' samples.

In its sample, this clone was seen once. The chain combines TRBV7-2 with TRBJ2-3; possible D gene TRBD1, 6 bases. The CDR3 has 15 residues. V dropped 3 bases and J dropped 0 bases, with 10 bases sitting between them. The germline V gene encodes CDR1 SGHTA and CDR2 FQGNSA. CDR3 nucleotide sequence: TGTGCCAGCAGCTTGGGACACACAAGCACAGATACGCAGTATTTT. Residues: CASSLGHTSTDTQYF.

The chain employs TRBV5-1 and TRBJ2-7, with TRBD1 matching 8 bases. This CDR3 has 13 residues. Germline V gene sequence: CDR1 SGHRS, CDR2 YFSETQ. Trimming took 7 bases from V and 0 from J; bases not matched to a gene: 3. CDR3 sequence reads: CASATGVSYEQYF. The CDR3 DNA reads TGCGCCAGCGCGACAGGGGTCTCCTACGAGCAGTACTTC.

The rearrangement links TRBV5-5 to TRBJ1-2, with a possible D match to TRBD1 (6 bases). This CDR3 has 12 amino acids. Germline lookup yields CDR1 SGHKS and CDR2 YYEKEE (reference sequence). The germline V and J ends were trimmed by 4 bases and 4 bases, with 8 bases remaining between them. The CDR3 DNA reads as TGTGCCAGCAGCCTGGACAGCTATGGCTACACCTTC. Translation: CASSLDSYGYTF.

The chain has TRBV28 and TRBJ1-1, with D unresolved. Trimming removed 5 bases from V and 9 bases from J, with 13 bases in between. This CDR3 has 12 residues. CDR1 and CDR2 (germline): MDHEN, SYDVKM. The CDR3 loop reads CASSIRGPQAFF. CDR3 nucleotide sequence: TGTGCCAGCAGTATAAGAGGCCCTCAAGCTTTCTTT.

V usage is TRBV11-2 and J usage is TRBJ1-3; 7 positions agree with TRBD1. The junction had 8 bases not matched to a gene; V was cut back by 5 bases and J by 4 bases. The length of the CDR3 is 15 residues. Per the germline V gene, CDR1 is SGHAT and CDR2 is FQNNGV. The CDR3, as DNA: TGTGCCAGCAGCCCCCAGGGGGGCCGGGGAAACACCATATATTTT. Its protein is CASSPQGGRGNTIYF.

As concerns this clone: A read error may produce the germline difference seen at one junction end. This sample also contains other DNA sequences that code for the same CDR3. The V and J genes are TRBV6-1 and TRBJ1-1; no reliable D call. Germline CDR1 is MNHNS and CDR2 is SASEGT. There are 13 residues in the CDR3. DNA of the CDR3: TGCGCCAGCAGTGAGACGGTGAACACTGAAGCTTTCTTT. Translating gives CASSETVNTEAFF.

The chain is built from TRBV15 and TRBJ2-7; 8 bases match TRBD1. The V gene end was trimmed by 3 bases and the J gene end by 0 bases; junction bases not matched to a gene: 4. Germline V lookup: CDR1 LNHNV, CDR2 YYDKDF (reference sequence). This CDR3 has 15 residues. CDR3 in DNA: TGTGCCACCAGCAGGGGACAGGAGAGCTCCTACGAGCAGTACTTC. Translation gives CATSRGQESSYEQYF.

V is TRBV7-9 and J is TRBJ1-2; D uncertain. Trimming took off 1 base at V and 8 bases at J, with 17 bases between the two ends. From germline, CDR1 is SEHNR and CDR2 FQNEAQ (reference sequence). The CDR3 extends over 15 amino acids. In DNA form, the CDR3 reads TGTGCCAGCAGCTTAGGTCGTGTGGGGATGGAGGGCTACACCTTC. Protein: CASSLGRVGMEGYTF.

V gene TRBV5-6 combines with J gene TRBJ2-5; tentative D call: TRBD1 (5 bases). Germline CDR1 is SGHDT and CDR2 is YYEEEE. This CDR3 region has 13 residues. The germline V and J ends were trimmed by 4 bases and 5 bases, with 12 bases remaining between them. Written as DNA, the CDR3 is TGTGCCAGCAGCAGTCAGGGTGGCGAGACCCAGTACTTC. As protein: CASSSQGGETQYF. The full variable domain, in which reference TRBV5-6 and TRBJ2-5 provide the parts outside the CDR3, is DAGVTQSPTHLIKTRGQQVTLRCSPKSGHDTVSWYQQALGQGPQFIFQYYEEEERQRGNFPDRFSGHQFPNYSSELNVNALLLGDSALYLCASSSQGGETQYFGPGTRLLVL.

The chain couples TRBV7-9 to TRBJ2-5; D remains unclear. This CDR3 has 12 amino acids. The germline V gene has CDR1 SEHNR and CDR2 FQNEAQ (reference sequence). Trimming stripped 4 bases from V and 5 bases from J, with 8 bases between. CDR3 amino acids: CASSSARETQYF. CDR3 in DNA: TGTGCCAGCAGCTCAGCAAGGGAGACCCAGTACTTC.

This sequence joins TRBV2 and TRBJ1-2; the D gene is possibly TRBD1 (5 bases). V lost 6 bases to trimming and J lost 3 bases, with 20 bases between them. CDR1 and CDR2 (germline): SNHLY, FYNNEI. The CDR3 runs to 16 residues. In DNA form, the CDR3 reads TGTGCCAGCAGCCCCCGCTTGGTACGGGGGGACTATGGCTACACCTTC. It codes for CASSPRLVRGDYGYTF.

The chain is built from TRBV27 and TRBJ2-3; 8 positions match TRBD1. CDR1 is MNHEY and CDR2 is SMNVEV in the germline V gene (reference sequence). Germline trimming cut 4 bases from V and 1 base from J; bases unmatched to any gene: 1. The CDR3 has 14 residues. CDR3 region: CASSSTGGTDTQYF. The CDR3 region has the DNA TGTGCCAGCAGTTCGACAGGGGGCACAGATACGCAGTATTTT.

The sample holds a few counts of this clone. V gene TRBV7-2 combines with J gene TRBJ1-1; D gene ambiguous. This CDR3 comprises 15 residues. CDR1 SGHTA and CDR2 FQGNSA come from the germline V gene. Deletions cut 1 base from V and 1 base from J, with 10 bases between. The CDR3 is CASSLDAGRNTEAFF. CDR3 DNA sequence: TGTGCCAGCAGCTTAGATGCGGGAAGGAACACTGAAGCTTTCTTT.

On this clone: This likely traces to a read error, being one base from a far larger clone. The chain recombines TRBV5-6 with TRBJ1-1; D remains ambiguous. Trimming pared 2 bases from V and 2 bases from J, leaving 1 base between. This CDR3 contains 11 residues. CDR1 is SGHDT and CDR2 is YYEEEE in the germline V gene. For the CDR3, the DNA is TGTGCCAGCAGCTTTAACACTGAAGCTTTCTTT. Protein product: CASSFNTEAFF.

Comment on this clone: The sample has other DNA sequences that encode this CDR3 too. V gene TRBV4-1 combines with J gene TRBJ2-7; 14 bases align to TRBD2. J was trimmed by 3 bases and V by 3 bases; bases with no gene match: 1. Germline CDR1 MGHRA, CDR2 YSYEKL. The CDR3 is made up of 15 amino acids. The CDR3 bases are TGCGCCAGCAGCCACGGACTAGCGGGAGGCTACGAGCAGTACTTC. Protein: CASSHGLAGGYEQYF.

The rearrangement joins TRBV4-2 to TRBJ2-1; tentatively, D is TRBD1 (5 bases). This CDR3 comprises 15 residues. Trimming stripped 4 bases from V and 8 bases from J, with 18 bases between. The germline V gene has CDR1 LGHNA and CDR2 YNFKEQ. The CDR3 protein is CASSPTQAGYHEQFF. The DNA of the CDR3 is TGTGCCAGCAGCCCAACACAGGCAGGGTACCATGAGCAGTTCTTC.

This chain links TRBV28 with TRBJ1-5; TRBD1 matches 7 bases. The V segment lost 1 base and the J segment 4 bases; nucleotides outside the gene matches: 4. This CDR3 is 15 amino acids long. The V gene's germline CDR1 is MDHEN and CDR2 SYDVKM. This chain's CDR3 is CASSLYQQGNQPQHF. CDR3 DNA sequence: TGTGCCAGCAGTTTATATCAACAGGGGAATCAGCCCCAGCATTTT.

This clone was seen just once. This chain's CDR3 is CASSPRATRYGVQYF. CDR3 in DNA: TGTGCCAGCAGCCCTAGGGCGACCCGATATGGCGTGCAGTACTTC. This chain joins TRBV13 and TRBJ2-7; D uncertain. V lost 5 bases to trimming and J lost 9 bases, with 23 bases between them. CDR3 length: 15 residues. Germline CDR1 and CDR2: PRHDT and FYEKMQ (reference sequence).

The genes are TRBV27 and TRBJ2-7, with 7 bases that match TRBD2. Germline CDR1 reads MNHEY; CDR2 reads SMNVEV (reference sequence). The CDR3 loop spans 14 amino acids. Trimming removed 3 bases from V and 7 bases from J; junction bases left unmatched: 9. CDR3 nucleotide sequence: TGTGCCAGCAGTTTGGTCACTAGCGCCCCGGAGCAGTACTTC. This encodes CASSLVTSAPEQYF.

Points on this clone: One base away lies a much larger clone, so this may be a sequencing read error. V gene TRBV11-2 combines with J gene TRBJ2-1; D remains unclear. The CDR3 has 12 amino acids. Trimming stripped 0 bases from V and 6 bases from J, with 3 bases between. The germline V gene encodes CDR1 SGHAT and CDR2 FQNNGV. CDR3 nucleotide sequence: TGTGCCAGCAGCTTAGATTCCAATGAGCAGTTCTTC. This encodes CASSLDSNEQFF. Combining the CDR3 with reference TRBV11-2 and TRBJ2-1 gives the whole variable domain EAGVAQSPRYKIIEKRQSVAFWCNPISGHATLYWYQQILGQGPKLLIQFQNNGVVDDSQLPKDRFSAERLKGVDSTLKIQPAKLEDSAVYLCASSLDSNEQFFGPGTRLTVL.

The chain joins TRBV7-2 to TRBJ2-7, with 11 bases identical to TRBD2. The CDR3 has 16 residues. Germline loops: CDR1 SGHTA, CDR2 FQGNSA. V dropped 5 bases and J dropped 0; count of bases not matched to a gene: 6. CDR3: CASSLRLAGLSYEQYF. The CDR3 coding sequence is TGTGCCAGCAGCCTCCGACTAGCGGGGCTCTCCTACGAGCAGTACTTC.

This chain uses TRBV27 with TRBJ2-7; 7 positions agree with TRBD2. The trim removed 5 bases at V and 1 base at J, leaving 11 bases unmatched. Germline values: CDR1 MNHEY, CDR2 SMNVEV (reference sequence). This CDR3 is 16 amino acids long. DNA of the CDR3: TGTGCCAGCAGTCCCGGGGGTAGGCGGGAGTCCTACGAGCAGTACTTC. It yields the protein CASSPGGRRESYEQYF.

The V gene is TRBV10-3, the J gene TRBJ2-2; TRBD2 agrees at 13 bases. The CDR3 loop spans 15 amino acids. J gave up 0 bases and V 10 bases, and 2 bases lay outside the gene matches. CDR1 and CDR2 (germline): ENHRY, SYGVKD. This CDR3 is CATGTSGANTGELFF. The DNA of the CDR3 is TGTGCCACAGGGACTAGCGGGGCGAACACCGGGGAGCTGTTTTTT.

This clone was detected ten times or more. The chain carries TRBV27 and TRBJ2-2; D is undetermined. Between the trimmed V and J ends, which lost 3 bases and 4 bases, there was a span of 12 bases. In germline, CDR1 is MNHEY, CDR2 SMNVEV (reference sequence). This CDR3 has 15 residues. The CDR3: CASSFTTHSTGELFF. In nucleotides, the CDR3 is TGTGCCAGCAGTTTTACCACGCATAGCACCGGGGAGCTGTTTTTT.

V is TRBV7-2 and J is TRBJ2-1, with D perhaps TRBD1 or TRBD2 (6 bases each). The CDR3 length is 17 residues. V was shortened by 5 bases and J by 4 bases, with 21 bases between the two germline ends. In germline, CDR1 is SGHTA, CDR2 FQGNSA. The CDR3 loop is CASSLELGGTSYNEQFF. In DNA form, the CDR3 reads TGTGCCAGCAGCCTCGAACTTGGGGGGACATCTTACAATGAGCAGTTCTTC.